This T cell receptor beta chain is drawn from a study of post-analysis software for immune sequencing data. For the study at large: Relapsing-remitting, secondary progressive and progressive-relapsing multiple sclerosis courses were included. Study-level points and caveats: Normalized Chao1 diversity was significantly reduced in patients versus controls. The authors found that F measure strongly co-clustered same-batch samples.

Unique molecular identifiers had been added to the TCR beta cDNA libraries. T cells, roughly 0.9 to 11 million of them, yielded hundreds of thousands of cDNA molecules. TCRdb re-called the PCR reads with MiXCR, one entry per CDR3 protein. The sample has fewer than 600,000 distinct CDR3 sequences, over 35% seen once. This clonotype has more than one count but fewer than ten. Its antigen is as yet unknown. Sequencing was performed on blood. The source of this sequence is a girl aged 5 to 17 with multiple sclerosis.

The CDR3 reads CASSADRANTQYF. The CDR3 DNA is TGTGCCAGCAGCGCCGACAGGGCTAATACGCAGTATTTT. This chain uses TRBV2 with TRBJ2-3, with 7 bases that match TRBD1. The CDR3 length is 13 residues. V dropped 6 bases and J dropped 7; count of bases not matched to a gene: 7. Germline-derived CDR1 and CDR2 are SNHLY and FYNNEI.